The clone carrying this T cell receptor beta chain has only a few counts. The germline gives CDR1 SGHNT, CDR2 YENEEA. V lost 5 bases and J lost 3, with 13 bases in between. The CDR3 runs to 14 residues. Methods used by the authors: Researchers report that nucleated cell counts were estimated from reference gene primer amplification. Clones were sequenced by immunoSEQ multiplex PCR, and TCRdb holds only the in-frame ones, with some missing. That table is the source of V, J and clone size, and D and trimming were worked out from the DNA. Seen here are 300,000 to 450,000 clones, 70% to 90% observed once, and the top ten hold 2.5% to 3.5%. This sample stems from a study of blood T cell repertoires in COVID-19. Study background: COVID-19 samples, acute and convalescent, were from the United States, Italy and Spain.

This chain joins TRBV11-3 and TRBJ1-1, with a tentative D call TRBD1 (6 bases). The receptor was derived from a human donor in a cohort sampled during active COVID-19. The specimen was peripheral blood. This chain's CDR3 is CASSTGQGDTEAFF. The CDR3, as DNA: TGTGCCAGCAGCACGGGACAAGGGGACACTGAAGCTTTCTTT.